This T cell receptor beta chain was sequenced during a study of cytomegalovirus exposure and HLA in healthy donors. In the PCR, 60 Vbeta and 13 Jbeta primers were used. Using immunoSEQ multiplex PCR, the repertoire was profiled, and TCRdb retains in-frame clones only, with some absent. This sample has under 95,000 clones, with around 80% found just once. The junction had 3 bases not matched to a gene; V was cut back by 2 bases and J by 5 bases. CDR1 and CDR2 from the germline V gene are SGHNT and YYREEE (reference sequence). This CDR3 region has 13 residues. The TCR originated in a male donor in good health and CMV-seronegative. V is TRBV5-4 and J is TRBJ1-2, with 7 positions matching TRBD1. Sequencing was performed on PBMCs. The CDR3 region has the DNA TGTGCCAGCAGCTTAGAGACAGGGTATGGCTACACCTTC. Its protein is CASSLETGYGYTF.